The T cell receptor (beta chain) under discussion was sequenced for a study of memory CD4+ T cells and cytomegalovirus serostatus (dated by TCRdb to between 2017 and 2020). The study in broad terms: A total of some 35 healthy Belgian adults, of whom 9 were CMV seropositive and about 25 were CMV seronegative, were included in the cohort. CD4+ memory TCRbeta repertoires of a Belgian cohort with known cytomegalovirus serostatus were sequenced in order to replicate a published TCR-based CMV serostatus classifier.

Details on this clone: The antigen this receptor binds is unknown. No base quality information exists; no much larger clone differs at one position.

Single viable CD3+CD4+CD8-CD45RO+ cells were sorted as memory CD4+ T cells on a FACSAria II. To determine CMV serostatus, a Roche Elecsys assay was used that detects serum IgG against CMV pp150, pp28, p38 and p52. After the samples were thawed, total CD4+ T cells were enriched through positive selection using CD4 magnetic microbeads. The samples came from a different study that was designed specifically to examine the CD4+ T cell memory repertoire. Peripheral blood mononuclear cells were isolated and cryopreserved according to standard operating procedures, and serum was stored at -80 degrees C. Staining used CD3-PerCP (BW264/56), CD4-APC (RPA-T4), CD45RO-PE (UCHT1) and CD8-Pacific Orange (3B5) antibodies, with Sytox blue excluding non-viable cells. What the authors observed across the whole study: For predicting CMV serostatus, the median bootstrapped AUC was 0.95 using the original framework and about 0.9 using a US-trained random forest. The results were read as suggesting that the CMV-associated TCR signature is, for the most part, present in the CD4+ memory repertoire. The original-framework classifier achieved a median bootstrapped AUC of 0.95 with a 95% CI of 0.76-1.00 on the Belgian cohort. Of under 200 previously reported CMV-associated TCRbeta sequences, about 62 appeared in the CD4+ memory repertoires, each in one to five individuals. Only CD4+CD45RO+ memory cells were sequenced, unlike the original study, which covered naive and memory CD4+ and CD8+ populations.

The Quick-DNA Microprep Kit was used to extract genomic DNA from the sorted cells. Amplification of TCRbeta DNA was done with the immunoSEQ hsTCRbeta kit, following the protocol from the manufacturer. An Illumina MiSeq instrument was used to sequence the TCRbeta libraries. The authors processed their data as follows. Following removal of out-of-frame sequences, 2 million to 2.5 million distinct TCRbeta sequences were retained, with an average of around 70,000 per individual. Each individual was scored according to the count of 164 previously reported CMV-associated TCRbeta sequences and the total productive distinct TCRbeta count. A beta-binomial model was reimplemented in Python, and random forests from scikit-learn, run with default parameters, were trained on data from the US cohort. Classifier performance on the Belgian cohort was summarized as median AUC with percentile confidence intervals calculated over 10,000 bootstrap iterations. The source is immuneACCESS, and TCRdb retained only in-frame sequences with V and J called. Part of the clones is not carried over; for the studies checked, unresolved V genes explain less than half of this, and the remainder is unexplained. For V, J and clone size, that table is used; D and trimming come from the DNA. Across this sample there are 30,000 to 40,000 clones, with around 76% seen only once. In total, the top ten clones hold roughly 0.65% of the sample.

V has 6 bases trimmed and J has 0 bases trimmed; junction bases matching no gene number 8. CDR1 SGHDT and CDR2 YYEEEE were looked up in the germline V gene. From cysteine to phenylalanine, the CDR3 is 15 amino acids long. Only the CDR3 region is kept as DNA, spanning 45 bases read in frame from base 1. The sequenced material came from memory CD4+ T cells from blood. The clonotype was recovered from an adult in good health and CMV-seronegative. Some clones in this sample may be carry-over from other donors' samples. The chain employs TRBV5-6 and TRBJ2-7, and TRBD2 aligns with 8 junction nucleotides. The CDR3 sequence is CASTGGGTFSYEQYF. In nucleotides, the sequence is TGTGCCAGCACTGGCGGGGGGACCTTCTCCTACGAGCAGTACTTC. The full variable domain, completed from the reference TRBV5-6 and TRBJ2-7 proteins outside the CDR3, reads DAGVTQSPTHLIKTRGQQVTLRCSPKSGHDTVSWYQQALGQGPQFIFQYYEEEERQRGNFPDRFSGHQFPNYSSELNVNALLLGDSALYLCASTGGGTFSYEQYFGPGTRLTVT.